The sample holds a few counts of the clone carrying this T cell receptor beta chain. Study processing details: Amplifying reference gene primers gave estimates of nucleated cell counts. Generated by immunoSEQ multiplex PCR, the TCRdb table keeps only in-frame clones and is missing some. From that table come the V and J calls and clone size; the DNA was used to work out D and trimming. The table lists around 80,000 clones, under 80% of them singletons. V dropped 1 base and J dropped 3 bases, with 4 bases sitting between them. The CDR3 length is 13 residues. CDR1 and CDR2 from the germline V gene are LGHDT and YNNKEL (reference sequence). This sample is part of a study of blood T cell repertoires in COVID-19. At the level of the study: Sites across the United States, Italy and Spain contributed samples from acute and convalescent COVID-19. From T cells, B-cell-depleted T cells, or PBMCs came the material, which was cDNA or gDNA.

The chain carries TRBV3-1 (or the pseudogene TRBV3-2) and TRBJ1-3; D unresolved. The source of this sequence is an elderly woman with active or convalescent COVID-19. The sample consisted of peripheral blood. This CDR3 reads CASSQGSGNTIYF. The CDR3 DNA reads TGTGCCAGCAGCCAAGGGAGTGGAAACACCATATATTTT.